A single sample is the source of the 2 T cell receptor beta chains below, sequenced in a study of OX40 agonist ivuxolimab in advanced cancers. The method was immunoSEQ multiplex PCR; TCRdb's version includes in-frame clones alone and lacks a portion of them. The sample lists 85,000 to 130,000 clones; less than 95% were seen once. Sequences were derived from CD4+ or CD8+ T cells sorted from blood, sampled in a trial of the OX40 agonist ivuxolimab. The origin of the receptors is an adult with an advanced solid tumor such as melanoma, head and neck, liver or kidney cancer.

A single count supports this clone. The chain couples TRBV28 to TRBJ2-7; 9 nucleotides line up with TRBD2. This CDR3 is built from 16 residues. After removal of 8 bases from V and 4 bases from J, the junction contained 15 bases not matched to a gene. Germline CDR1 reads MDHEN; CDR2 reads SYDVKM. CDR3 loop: CASSKAGAGGKYEQYF. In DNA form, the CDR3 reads TGTGCCAGCTCGAAGGCCGGGGCGGGAGGGAAATACGAGCAGTACTTC. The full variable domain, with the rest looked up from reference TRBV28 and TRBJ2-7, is DVKVTQSSRYLVKRTGEKVFLECVQDMDHENMFWYRQDPGLGLRLIYFSYDVKMKEKGDIPEGYSVSREKKERFSLILESASTNQTSMYLCASSKAGAGGKYEQYFGPGTRLTVT.

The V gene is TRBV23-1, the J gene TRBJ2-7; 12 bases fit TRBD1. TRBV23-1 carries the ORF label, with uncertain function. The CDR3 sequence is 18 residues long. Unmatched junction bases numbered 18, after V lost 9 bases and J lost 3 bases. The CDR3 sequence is CASRGSGTGGTEDYEQYF. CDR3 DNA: TGCGCCAGTCGGGGGAGCGGGACAGGGGGCACCGAAGACTACGAGCAGTACTTC.